This TCR beta chain was sequenced in a study of blood T cell repertoires in COVID-19 (dated by TCRdb to about 2020). Context from the whole study: Collaborator samples came from the United States, Italy and Spain and covered acute and convalescent phases of COVID-19. The prospective study material was composed of cDNA or gDNA derived from T cells, B-cell-depleted T cells, or PBMCs. The dataset comprised deeply sampled blood TCRbeta repertoires from subjects exposed to, actively infected with, or recovered from COVID-19. The repertoires were released in a freely available public database meant as a resource for research on the immune response to SARS-CoV-2. The samples were drawn from two sources: the first 160 participants of the ongoing ImmuneRACE study, and 950 to 1,500 subjects contributed by 6 global collaborators. The sample metadata nearly always contained a de-identified subject ID, COVID-19 status, age in years and sex. Where available, HLA class I and class II types were obtained from metadata supplied by the sample provider rather than from assay-based typing.

TCRbeta CDR3 regions were amplified from genomic DNA using the immunoSEQ Assay, a bias-controlled multiplex PCR. From the authors' description of their analysis: Within the assay, amplification of reference gene primers was used to estimate how many nucleated cells each sample contained. Sequence reads were collapsed and filtered to measure the absolute abundance of every unique TCRbeta CDR3 rearrangement. For each sample, productive Simpson clonality was calculated as the square root of Simpson's diversity index over productive rearrangements. This is the immuneACCESS table as TCRdb keeps it, with only in-frame sequences that have V and J called. A part of the clones is gone; compared with another copy, unresolved V genes explain less than half, and the rest is unexplained. From that table come the V and J calls and clone size; the DNA was used to work out D and trimming. For this sample there are fewer than 350,000 clones; around 90% appear just once. In total, the top ten clones hold 6.5% to 8% of the sample.

A remark on this clone: Which antigen it targets is not known. Base qualities were left out, and no much larger clone turns up one base away.

CDR1 MGHRA and CDR2 YSYEKL are derived from the germline V gene. V trim: 1 base; J trim: 2 bases; unmatched bases: 11. The CDR3 runs 18 amino acids, cysteine and phenylalanine included. Left in the record is the CDR3 DNA by itself, 54 bases read in frame from the first base. At one collaborating source in Seattle, patients were enrolled during active infection and were followed longitudinally through the course of disease. Whole blood was collected in K2EDTA tubes by collaborating institutions according to the institutions' own protocols. For TCRbeta analysis, collaborators shipped samples as frozen whole blood, isolated PBMCs, or DNA extracted from either of those sample types. What the authors observed across the whole study: How much clinical and demographic metadata was included differed by source and by participant, and the metadata was provided uncurated.

The chain is assembled from TRBV4-1 and TRBJ2-3, and TRBD2 aligns with 8 junction nucleotides. The sequenced material came from peripheral blood. This TCR came from a woman under 40 with COVID-19, enrolled during active disease. The nucleotides are TGCGCCAGCAGCCAAGGGGACGGGGGACTAGATCTCACAGATACGCAGTATTTT. This translates into CASSQGDGGLDLTDTQYF.